This section outlines one TCR beta chain sequence together with its context. This sample is drawn from a study of glioma-infiltrating T cells after dendritic cell vaccination. About the study: Glioblastoma patients came from Phase I and II dendritic cell vaccination trials.

Method: immunoSEQ multiplex PCR; TCRdb's copy keeps in-frame clones and lacks some. The sample shows 99,000 or so clones, around 90% of them seen only once. This sample's time point: after dendritic cell vaccination, including at tumor progression/relapse. The specimen was blood, collected after dendritic cell vaccination. The receptor comes from a human donor with glioblastoma.

The CDR3, as DNA: TGTGCCAGCAGCTTACGGTCGGGCAGGGACTTTGTATACTACGAGCAGTACTTC. Amino acids: CASSLRSGRDFVYYEQYF. The chain couples TRBV7-9 to TRBJ2-7; D is possibly TRBD2 (6 bases). The CDR3 is 18 amino acids. V dropped 2 bases and J dropped 3 bases, with 23 bases sitting between them. From germline, CDR1 is SEHNR and CDR2 FQNEAQ (reference sequence). Combining the CDR3 with reference TRBV7-9 and TRBJ2-7 gives the whole variable domain DTGVSQNPRHKITKRGQNVTFRCDPISEHNRLYWYRQTLGQGPEFLTYFQNEAQLEKSRLLSDRFSAERPKGSFSTLEIQRTEQGDSAMYLCASSLRSGRDFVYYEQYFGPGTRLTVT.